These 2 T cell receptor beta chains were sequenced from one sample in a study of blood T cell repertoires in COVID-19. Only in-frame clones appear in the TCRdb table, and some are missing; sequencing was by immunoSEQ multiplex PCR. Of around 420,000 clones in the sample, approximately 85% were seen once. Sequenced sample: PBMCs or T cells enriched from blood (not recorded which). These receptors all come from a woman aged 40 to 55 with acute COVID-19.

This clone was seen a few times. CDR3 DNA sequence: TGTGCCAGCAAGATTACAGGGGGAGGCTACACCTTC. Its protein product is CASKITGGGYTF. The chain recombines TRBV2 with TRBJ1-2, with TRBD1 identical over 8 bases. V lost 7 bases to trimming and J lost 8 bases; unmatched junction nucleotides: 6. The length of the CDR3 is 12 residues. CDR1 is SNHLY and CDR2 is FYNNEI in the germline V gene.

This CDR3 is CASSQTGGPGETQYF. Written as DNA, the CDR3 is TGTGCCAGCAGCCAAACGGGGGGGCCGGGGGAGACCCAGTACTTC. The V call is TRBV3-1 (or the pseudogene TRBV3-2), the J call TRBJ2-5; 8 nucleotides match TRBD2. The CDR3 consists of 15 residues. Germline V gene lookup returns CDR1 LGHDT and CDR2 YNNKEL (reference sequence). V gave up 2 bases and J gave up 5 bases; unmatched junction bases: 7.